Only a few counts were recorded for the clone carrying this TCR beta chain. Antigen: not known. These data belong to a study of beta chain features in type 1 diabetes. For the study at large: What patients shared with healthy donors was a similar profile of age, gender and cell yields. Examination spanned 100 million to 130 million sorted cells from all samples.

Study-wide results and limits: At VDJ recombination sites, type 1 diabetes patients had fewer insertions and more deleted nucleotides. A PCR bias possibly favoring shorter templates would apply equally to patients and controls. Shorter TCRB CDR3s, moderately but significantly so, marked every one of the four CD4+ subsets in Type 1 diabetes patients.

Germline CDR1 and CDR2: SNHLY and FYNNEI. V was clipped by 6 bases and J by 0 bases; unmatched bases: 2. The CDR3 runs to 14 residues. Investigators reverse transcribed all isolated RNA, so they sequenced expressed TCRB transcripts. Generated by immunoSEQ multiplex PCR, the TCRdb table keeps only in-frame clones and is missing some. The sample carries around 300,000 clones, 14% to 15% recorded once. What was sequenced was naive CD4+ T cells from blood. The J gene is TRBJ2-1, the V gene TRBV2; TRBD2 matches 7 bases. The TCR sequence derives from a man younger than 35 with type 1 diabetes. The CDR3 sequence is CASSGGYSYNEQFF. The CDR3 DNA reads as TGTGCCAGCAGCGGGGGGTACTCCTACAATGAGCAGTTCTTC. Combining the CDR3 with reference TRBV2 and TRBJ2-1 gives the whole variable domain EPEVTQTPSHQVTQMGQEVILRCVPISNHLYFYWYRQILGQKVEFLVSFYNNEISEKSEIFDDQFSVERPDGSNFTLKIRSTKLEDSAMYFCASSGGYSYNEQFFGPGTRLTVL.